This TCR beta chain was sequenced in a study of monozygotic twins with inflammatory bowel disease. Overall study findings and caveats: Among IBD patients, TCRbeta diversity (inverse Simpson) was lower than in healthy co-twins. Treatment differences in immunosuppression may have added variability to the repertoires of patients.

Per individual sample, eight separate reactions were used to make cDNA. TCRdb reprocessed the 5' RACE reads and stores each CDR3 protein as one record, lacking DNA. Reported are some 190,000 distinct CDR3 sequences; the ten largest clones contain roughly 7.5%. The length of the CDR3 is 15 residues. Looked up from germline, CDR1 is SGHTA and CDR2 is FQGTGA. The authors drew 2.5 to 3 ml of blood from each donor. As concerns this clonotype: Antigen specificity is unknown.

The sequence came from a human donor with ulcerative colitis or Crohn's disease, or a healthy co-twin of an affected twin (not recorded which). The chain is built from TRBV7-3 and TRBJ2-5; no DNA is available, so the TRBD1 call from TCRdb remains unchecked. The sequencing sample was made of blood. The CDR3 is CASSFQGGTLETQYF.